This entry features one T cell receptor beta chain sequence. What it binds is unknown. Researchers ran the PCR with 60 Vbeta and 13 Jbeta primers. The table came from immunoSEQ multiplex PCR; TCRdb's copy has only in-frame clones and leaves some out. This table has about 150,000 clones, roughly 81% appearing once. The entry originates in a study of cytomegalovirus exposure and HLA in healthy donors. The V gene's germline CDR1 is SNHLY and CDR2 FYNNEI. This CDR3 comprises 13 residues. V gave up 4 bases and J gave up 5 bases, with 11 bases separating them. Findings and caveats of the study: Judged likely to be a sequencing artifact was a cluster of highly shared sequence variants. Using the classifier, cytomegalovirus status was reportedly diagnosed with high specificity and sensitivity.

Input material: PBMCs. The rearrangement links TRBV2 to TRBJ2-5; tentatively, D is TRBD2 (6 bases). The origin of this receptor is a girl aged 10 to 17 in good health and CMV-seropositive. The CDR3 protein is CASSGGGWETQYF. CDR3 in DNA: TGTGCCAGCAGTGGTGGAGGGTGGGAGACCCAGTACTTC.